The rows below give T cell receptor beta chains drawn from one sample of a study of OX40 agonist ivuxolimab in advanced cancers. Generated by immunoSEQ multiplex PCR, the TCRdb table keeps only in-frame clones and is missing some. The sample has over 40,000 clones, 87% seen once. The sample consisted of CD4+ or CD8+ T cells sorted from blood, taken in a trial of the OX40 agonist ivuxolimab. Receptor source: an adult with an advanced solid tumor such as melanoma, head and neck, liver or kidney cancer. CDR3s leave out the opening cysteine and the closing phenylalanine or tryptophan. Clone size is given for some rows only: seen once, a few or many times, or a class if the clone is expanded.

v_call	j_call	clone_size	cdr3_aa
TRBV27	TRBJ2-5	-	ASSTILDPETQY
TRBV7-7	TRBJ2-3	-	ASSLAEADTQY
TRBV5-6	TRBJ1-2	-	ASSPGVSTYGYT
TRBV11-3	TRBJ1-5	-	ASSLVVQGWEPQH
TRBV5-6	TRBJ1-1	few	ASSLPPPAQGKPEAF
TRBV6-1	TRBJ1-2	-	ASSRGVGANYGYT
TRBV2	TRBJ2-7	-	ASKKGLAGDEQY
TRBV9	TRBJ2-1	-	ASSVGLAGGPMHNEQF
TRBV14	TRBJ2-2	-	ASTPTDANTGELF
TRBV9	TRBJ1-5	-	ASSVDQGFNQPQH
TRBV2	TRBJ2-5	-	ASRRLAVETQY
TRBV28	TRBJ1-5	-	ATERDSGGTGQPQH
TRBV11-3	TRBJ2-2	-	ASKAGAGTGELF
TRBV5-1	TRBJ1-4	-	ASSLARPTNEKLF
TRBV9	TRBJ1-3	once	ASSVTGGHTIY
TRBV27	TRBJ1-4	-	ASSSPRGGAGEKLF
TRBV27	TRBJ2-6	-	ASSRYSGANVLT
TRBV5-5	TRBJ1-4	-	ASSPGPQQGEKLF
TRBV6-1	TRBJ1-4	once	ASSERRQREKLF
TRBV28	TRBJ1-2	-	ASSSQGQGYGYT
TRBV30	TRBJ1-5	-	AWSTRTGRQPQH
TRBV7-2	TRBJ2-1	-	ASSYTGTGFNEQF